The 6 T cell receptor beta chains presented below share a single source sample, sequenced in a study of blood T cell repertoires in COVID-19. The data were produced by immunoSEQ multiplex PCR, yet TCRdb's version contains in-frame clones alone and is incomplete. Altogether 450,000 to 600,000 clones are present, around 90% being singletons, with the ten largest covering about 0.65%. The sample taken for sequencing was PBMCs or T cells enriched from blood (not recorded which). The receptors come from a woman aged 18-29 years who had recovered from COVID-19.

The CDR3 nucleotides are TGTGCCAGCGACCTGACAGGGTATGGCTACACCTTC. The encoded protein is CASDLTGYGYTF. V is TRBV6-5 and J is TRBJ1-2; 7 bases line up with TRBD1. Trimming cost V 8 bases and J 5 bases; bases outside gene matches: 5. This CDR3 spans 12 amino acids. The germline V gene encodes CDR1 MNHEY and CDR2 SVGAGI.

The V gene is TRBV5-4, the J gene TRBJ2-7; possible D gene TRBD2, 5 bases. With 2 bases removed from V and 3 bases from J, the gap between germline ends came to 12 bases. This CDR3 spans 14 amino acids. CDR1 and CDR2 from the germline V gene are SGHNT and YYREEE (reference sequence). The CDR3 bases are TGTGCCAGCAGCTTCGGACTGGAAAACTACGAGCAGTACTTC. It codes for CASSFGLENYEQYF.

The CDR3 spells CASSVGLAGAYNEQFF. CDR3 nucleotide sequence: TGTGCCAGCAGCGTAGGACTAGCGGGGGCTTACAATGAGCAGTTCTTC. This chain links TRBV9 with TRBJ2-1; TRBD2 aligns across 12 bases. The CDR3 contains 16 residues. Germline V gene sequence: CDR1 SGDLS, CDR2 YYNGEE. After removal of 0 bases from V and 4 bases from J, the junction contained 2 bases not matched to a gene.

CDR3 coding DNA: TGCGCCAGCAGCCGAAGATCAGGGACAGACACTACTATCTCTGGAAACACCATATATTTT. Protein: CASSRRSGTDTTISGNTIYF. The rearrangement joins TRBV4-1 to TRBJ1-3, with 7 nucleotides matching TRBD1. The germline gives CDR1 MGHRA, CDR2 YSYEKL. The CDR3 is 20 residues long. Unmatched junction bases numbered 18, after V lost 4 bases and J lost 0 bases.

V gene TRBV5-5 combines with J gene TRBJ1-2; possible D gene TRBD1, 6 bases. This CDR3 region has 16 residues. Trimming removed 0 bases from V and 6 bases from J, with 18 bases in between. In germline, CDR1 is SGHKS, CDR2 YYEKEE (reference sequence). The chain's CDR3 is CASSLGFNRDANGYTF. The DNA for the CDR3 is TGTGCCAGCAGCTTGGGTTTCAACAGGGACGCGAATGGCTACACCTTC.

In its sample, this clone was seen once. This sequence joins TRBV7-2 and TRBJ1-2, with a possible D match to TRBD1 (6 bases). Trimming removed 3 bases from V and 1 base from J, with 15 bases in between. This CDR3 is 16 amino acids long. Looked up from germline, CDR1 is SGHTA and CDR2 is FQGNSA. CDR3 region: CASSLSDRLLNYGYTF. The CDR3 nucleotides read TGTGCCAGCAGCTTGTCGGACAGATTACTTAACTATGGCTACACCTTC. The full variable domain, in which reference TRBV7-2 and TRBJ1-2 provide the parts outside the CDR3, is GAGVSQSPSNKVTEKGKDVELRCDPISGHTALYWYRQSLGQGLEFLIYFQGNSAPDKSGLPSDRFSAERTGGSVSTLTIQRTQQEDSAVYLCASSLSDRLLNYGYTFGSGTRLTVV.